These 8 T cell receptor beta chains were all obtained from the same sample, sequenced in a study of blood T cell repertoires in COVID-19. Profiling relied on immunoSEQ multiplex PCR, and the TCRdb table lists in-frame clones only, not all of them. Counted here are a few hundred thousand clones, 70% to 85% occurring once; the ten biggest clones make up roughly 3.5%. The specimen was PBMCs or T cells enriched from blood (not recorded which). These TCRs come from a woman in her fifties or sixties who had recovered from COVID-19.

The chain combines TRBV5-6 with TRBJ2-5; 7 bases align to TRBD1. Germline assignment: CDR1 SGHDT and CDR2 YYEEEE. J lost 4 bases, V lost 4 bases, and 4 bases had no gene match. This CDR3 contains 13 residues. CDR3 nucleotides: TGTGCCAGCAGCCGACAGGGAAGAGAGACCCAGTACTTC. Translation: CASSRQGRETQYF.

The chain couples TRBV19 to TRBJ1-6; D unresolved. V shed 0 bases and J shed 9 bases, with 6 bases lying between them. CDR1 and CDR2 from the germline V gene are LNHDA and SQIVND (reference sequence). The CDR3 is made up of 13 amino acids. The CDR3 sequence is CASSIDLGSPLHF. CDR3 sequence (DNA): TGTGCCAGTAGTATAGATCTAGGTTCACCCCTCCACTTT. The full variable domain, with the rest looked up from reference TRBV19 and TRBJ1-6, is DGGITQSPKYLFRKEGQNVTLSCEQNLNHDAMYWYRQDPGQGLRLIYYSQIVNDFQKGDIAEGYSVSREKKESFPLTVTSAQKNPTAFYLCASSIDLGSPLHFGNGTRLTVT.

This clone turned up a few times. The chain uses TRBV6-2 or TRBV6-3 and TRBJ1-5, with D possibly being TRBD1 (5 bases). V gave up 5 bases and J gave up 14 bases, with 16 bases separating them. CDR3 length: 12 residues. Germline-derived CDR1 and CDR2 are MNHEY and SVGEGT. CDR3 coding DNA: TGTGCCAGCAGTCGGGGGGACGCCCGTGAGCATTTT. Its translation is CASSRGDAREHF.

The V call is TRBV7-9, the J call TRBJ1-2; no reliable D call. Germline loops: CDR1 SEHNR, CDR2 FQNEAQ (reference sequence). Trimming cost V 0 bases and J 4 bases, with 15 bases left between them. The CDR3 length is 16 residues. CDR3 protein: CASSLARGADAYGYTF. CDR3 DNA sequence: TGTGCCAGCAGCTTAGCGCGGGGAGCAGATGCCTATGGCTACACCTTC.

The DNA for the CDR3 is TGTGCCAGCAGCCTAACTTCACTGGCAGATACGCAGTATTTT. Encoded protein: CASSLTSLADTQYF. This rearrangement joins TRBV3-1 (or the pseudogene TRBV3-2) to TRBJ2-3, with D unclear. V dropped 4 bases and J dropped 4 bases, with 12 bases sitting between them. The CDR3 is 14 residues long. Looked up from germline, CDR1 is LGHDT and CDR2 is YNNKEL (reference sequence).

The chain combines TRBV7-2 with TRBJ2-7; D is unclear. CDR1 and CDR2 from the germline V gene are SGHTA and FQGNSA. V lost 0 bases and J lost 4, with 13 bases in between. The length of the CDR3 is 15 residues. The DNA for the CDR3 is TGTGCCAGCAGCTTAGCGGCCAAGGTCGGGTACGAGCAGTACTTC. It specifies CASSLAAKVGYEQYF.

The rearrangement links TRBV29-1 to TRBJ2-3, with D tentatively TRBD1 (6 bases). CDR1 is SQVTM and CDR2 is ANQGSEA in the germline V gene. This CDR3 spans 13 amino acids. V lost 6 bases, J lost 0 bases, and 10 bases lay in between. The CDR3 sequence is CSVGDTSTDTQYF. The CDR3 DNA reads TGCAGCGTGGGGGACACAAGCACAGATACGCAGTATTTT.

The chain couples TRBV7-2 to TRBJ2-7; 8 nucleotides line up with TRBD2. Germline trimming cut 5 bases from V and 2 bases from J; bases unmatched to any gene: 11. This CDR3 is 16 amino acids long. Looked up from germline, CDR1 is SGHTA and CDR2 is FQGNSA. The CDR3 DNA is TGTGCCAGCAGCCAACCGGGAGCGGGAGTCCCCTACGAGCAGTACTTC. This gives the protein CASSQPGAGVPYEQYF.